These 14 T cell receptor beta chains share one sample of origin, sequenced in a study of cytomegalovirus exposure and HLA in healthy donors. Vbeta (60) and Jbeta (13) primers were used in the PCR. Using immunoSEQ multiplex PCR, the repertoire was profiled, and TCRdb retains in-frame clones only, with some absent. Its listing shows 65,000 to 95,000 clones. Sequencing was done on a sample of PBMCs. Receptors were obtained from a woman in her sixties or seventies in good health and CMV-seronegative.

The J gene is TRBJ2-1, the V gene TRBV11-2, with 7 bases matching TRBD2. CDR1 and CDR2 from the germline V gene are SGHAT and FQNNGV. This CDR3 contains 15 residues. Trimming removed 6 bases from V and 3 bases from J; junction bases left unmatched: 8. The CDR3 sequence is CASRPAGTIYNEQFF. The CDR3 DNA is TGTGCCAGCAGACCTGCCGGGACTATCTACAATGAGCAGTTCTTC.

CDR3: CASAPGALNEKLFF. The CDR3 nucleotides read TGTGCCAGTGCGCCAGGGGCTCTTAATGAAAAACTGTTTTTT. This chain connects TRBV19 to TRBJ1-4, with D perhaps matching TRBD1 (6 bases). The V gene's germline CDR1 is LNHDA and CDR2 SQIVND (reference sequence). The CDR3 is 14 residues long. Trimming stripped 8 bases from V and 4 bases from J, with 14 bases between.

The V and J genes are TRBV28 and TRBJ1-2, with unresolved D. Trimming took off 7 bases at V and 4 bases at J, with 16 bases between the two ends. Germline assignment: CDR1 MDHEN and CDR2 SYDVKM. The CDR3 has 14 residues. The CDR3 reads CASNFMGRFYGYTF. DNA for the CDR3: TGTGCCAGCAACTTTATGGGCCGTTTCTATGGCTACACCTTC.

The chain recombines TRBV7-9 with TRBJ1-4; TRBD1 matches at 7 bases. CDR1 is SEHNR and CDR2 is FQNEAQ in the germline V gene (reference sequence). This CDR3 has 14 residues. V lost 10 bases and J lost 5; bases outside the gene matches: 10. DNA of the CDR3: TGTGCCACCAATAGGGACAGCGCGAATGAAAAACTGTTTTTT. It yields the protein CATNRDSANEKLFF.

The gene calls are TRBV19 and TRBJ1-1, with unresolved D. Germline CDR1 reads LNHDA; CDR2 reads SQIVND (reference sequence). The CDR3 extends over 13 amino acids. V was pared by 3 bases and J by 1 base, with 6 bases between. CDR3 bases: TGTGCCAGTAGTATGCTCGGGAACACTGAAGCTTTCTTT. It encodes CASSMLGNTEAFF. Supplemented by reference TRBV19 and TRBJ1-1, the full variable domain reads DGGITQSPKYLFRKEGQNVTLSCEQNLNHDAMYWYRQDPGQGLRLIYYSQIVNDFQKGDIAEGYSVSREKKESFPLTVTSAQKNPTAFYLCASSMLGNTEAFFGQGTRLTVV.

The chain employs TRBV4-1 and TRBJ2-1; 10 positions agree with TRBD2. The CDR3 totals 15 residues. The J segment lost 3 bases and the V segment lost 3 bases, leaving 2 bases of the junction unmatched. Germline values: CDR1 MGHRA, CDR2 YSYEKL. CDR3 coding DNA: TGCGCCAGCAGCCAGATAGCGGGAGGCTACAATGAGCAGTTCTTC. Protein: CASSQIAGGYNEQFF.

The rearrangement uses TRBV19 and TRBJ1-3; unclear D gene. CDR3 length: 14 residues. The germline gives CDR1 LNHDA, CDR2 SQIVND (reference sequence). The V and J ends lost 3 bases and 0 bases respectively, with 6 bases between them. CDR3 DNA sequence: TGTGCCAGTAGTATGTCTTTCTCTGGAAACACCATATATTTT. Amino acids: CASSMSFSGNTIYF.

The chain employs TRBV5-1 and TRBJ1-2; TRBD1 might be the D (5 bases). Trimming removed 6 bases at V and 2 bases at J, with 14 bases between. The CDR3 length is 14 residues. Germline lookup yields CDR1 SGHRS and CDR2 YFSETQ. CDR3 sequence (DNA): TGCGCCAGCAATTTTGGGGACTTAAACTATGGCTACACCTTC. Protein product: CASNFGDLNYGYTF.

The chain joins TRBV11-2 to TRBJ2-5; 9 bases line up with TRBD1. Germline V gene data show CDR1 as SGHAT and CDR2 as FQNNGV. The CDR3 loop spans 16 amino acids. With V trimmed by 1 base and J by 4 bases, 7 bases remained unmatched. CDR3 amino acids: CASSLGPGQGRETQYF. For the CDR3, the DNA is TGTGCCAGCAGCTTAGGGCCGGGACAGGGTCGAGAGACCCAGTACTTC. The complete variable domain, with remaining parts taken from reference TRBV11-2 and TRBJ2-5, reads EAGVAQSPRYKIIEKRQSVAFWCNPISGHATLYWYQQILGQGPKLLIQFQNNGVVDDSQLPKDRFSAERLKGVDSTLKIQPAKLEDSAVYLCASSLGPGQGRETQYFGPGTRLLVL.

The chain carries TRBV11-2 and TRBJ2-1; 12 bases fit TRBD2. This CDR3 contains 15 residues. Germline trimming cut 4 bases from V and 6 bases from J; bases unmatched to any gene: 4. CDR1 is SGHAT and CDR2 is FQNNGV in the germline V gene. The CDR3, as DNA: TGTGCCAGCAGCTCCAGACTAGCGGGAGTCAATGAGCAGTTCTTC. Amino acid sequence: CASSSRLAGVNEQFF. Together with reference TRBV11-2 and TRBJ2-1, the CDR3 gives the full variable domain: EAGVAQSPRYKIIEKRQSVAFWCNPISGHATLYWYQQILGQGPKLLIQFQNNGVVDDSQLPKDRFSAERLKGVDSTLKIQPAKLEDSAVYLCASSSRLAGVNEQFFGPGTRLTVL.

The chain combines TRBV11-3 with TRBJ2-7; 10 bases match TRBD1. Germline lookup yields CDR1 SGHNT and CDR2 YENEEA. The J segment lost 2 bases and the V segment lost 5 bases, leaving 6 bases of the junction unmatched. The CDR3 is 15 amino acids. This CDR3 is CASSLAGQGPYEQYF. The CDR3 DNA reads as TGTGCCAGCAGCCTGGCGGGACAGGGGCCCTACGAGCAGTACTTC.

The DNA of the CDR3 is TGTGCCAGCAAAGACCCGGGACAGCACGAACTTTATGGCTACACCTTC. This translates into CASKDPGQHELYGYTF. This chain joins TRBV2 and TRBJ1-2; 7 bases match TRBD1. CDR1 is SNHLY, CDR2 FYNNEI, per germline. The CDR3 totals 16 residues. Trimming at V came to 7 bases and at J to 5 bases, leaving 16 bases not matched to a gene. Full variable domain (rest looked up from reference TRBV2 and TRBJ1-2): EPEVTQTPSHQVTQMGQEVILRCVPISNHLYFYWYRQILGQKVEFLVSFYNNEISEKSEIFDDQFSVERPDGSNFTLKIRSTKLEDSAMYFCASKDPGQHELYGYTFGSGTRLTVV.

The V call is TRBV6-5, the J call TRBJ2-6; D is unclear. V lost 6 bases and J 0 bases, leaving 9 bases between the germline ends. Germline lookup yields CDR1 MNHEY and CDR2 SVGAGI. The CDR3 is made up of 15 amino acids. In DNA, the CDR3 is TGTGCCAGCAGATTTATGAGCTCTGGGGCCAACGTCCTGACTTTC. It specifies CASRFMSSGANVLTF.

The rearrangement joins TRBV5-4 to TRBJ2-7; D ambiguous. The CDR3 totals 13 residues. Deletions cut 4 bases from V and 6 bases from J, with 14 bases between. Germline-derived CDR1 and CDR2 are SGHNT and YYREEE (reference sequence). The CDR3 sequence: CASSPEPSGEQYF. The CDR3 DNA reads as TGTGCCAGCAGCCCCGAGCCTTCCGGCGAGCAGTACTTC. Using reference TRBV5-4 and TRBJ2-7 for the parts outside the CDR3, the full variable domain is ETGVTQSPTHLIKTRGQQVTLRCSSQSGHNTVSWYQQALGQGPQFIFQYYREEENGRGNFPPRFSGLQFPNYSSELNVNALELDDSALYLCASSPEPSGEQYFGPGTRLTVT.